A single sample is the source of the 6 T cell receptor beta chains below, sequenced in a study of blood T cell repertoires in COVID-19. Repertoires were generated with immunoSEQ multiplex PCR, while TCRdb's copy carries only in-frame clones and drops some. Here the sample spans roughly 100,000 clones, about four fifths being singletons. Material: peripheral blood. All receptors derive from a woman of 80 years or more with acute or convalescent COVID-19.

This rearrangement joins TRBV11-2 to TRBJ2-3; no clear D. Per germline, CDR1 SGHAT and CDR2 FQNNGV. This CDR3 contains 12 residues. Trimming removed 1 base from V and 7 bases from J, with 6 bases in between. The CDR3 DNA follows: TGTGCCAGCAGCTTAGTTCCGTATACGCAGTATTTT. Its protein is CASSLVPYTQYF.

The rearrangement links TRBV6-2 or TRBV6-3 to TRBJ1-1, with TRBD1 matching 9 bases. Trimming took 2 bases from V and 6 from J; bases not matched to a gene: 7. The germline CDR1 and CDR2 sequences are MNHEY and SVGEGT. The CDR3 runs 15 residues. The CDR3 region is CASSYGDRVVAEAFF. The DNA for the CDR3 is TGTGCCAGCAGTTACGGGGACAGGGTGGTCGCTGAAGCTTTCTTT.

The chain has TRBV30 and TRBJ2-7, with D possibly TRBD1 on 7 matching bases. CDR1 GTSNPN and CDR2 SVGIG come from the germline V gene (reference sequence). The CDR3 runs to 13 residues. V was trimmed by 2 bases and J by 6 bases, leaving 14 bases between them. CDR3 residues: CAWSKFQGGEQYV. The CDR3 DNA follows: TGTGCCTGGAGTAAATTCCAGGGGGGCGAGCAGTACGTC.

The gene calls are TRBV2 and TRBJ2-5; D remains unclear. The CDR3 runs 11 residues. V was pared by 3 bases and J by 5 bases, with 4 bases between. CDR1 and CDR2 from the germline V gene are SNHLY and FYNNEI. CDR3 sequence reads: CASSDIETQYF. The CDR3 DNA follows: TGTGCCAGCAGTGATATTGAGACCCAGTACTTC.

The CDR3 region is CASSPPTGGSEKLFF. DNA for the CDR3: TGTGCCAGCAGCCCACCCACAGGGGGGAGTGAAAAACTGTTTTTT. The rearrangement joins TRBV11-2 to TRBJ1-4; 8 positions match TRBD1. Germline CDR1 SGHAT, CDR2 FQNNGV. With 5 bases clipped from V and 7 bases from J, the junction kept 9 bases outside the gene matches. CDR3 length equals 15 residues.

The V and J genes are TRBV5-6 and TRBJ2-3; 7 nucleotides agree with TRBD2. There are 16 residues in the CDR3. Germline loops: CDR1 SGHDT, CDR2 YYEEEE. Unmatched junction bases numbered 9, after V lost 1 base and J lost 4 bases. CDR3 sequence: CASSLYVVGRADTQYF. The CDR3 DNA reads TGTGCCAGCAGCTTGTATGTAGTAGGGAGGGCAGATACGCAGTATTTT.